The subject of this entry is one TCR beta chain. The length of the CDR3 is 14 residues. Between the trimmed V and J ends, which lost 8 bases and 0 bases, there was a span of 13 bases. CDR1 and CDR2 (germline): SGHVS, FNYEAQ. The data belong to a study of cytomegalovirus exposure and HLA in healthy donors. The PCR had 60 Vbeta and 13 Jbeta primers. Here immunoSEQ multiplex PCR was the method, and the copy in TCRdb shows in-frame clones only, minus some. The sample yields roughly 150,000 clones, roughly 80% seen once. The sequenced material came from PBMCs. The chain joins TRBV7-6 to TRBJ1-1, with D possibly TRBD1 on 6 matching bases. This TCR derives from a man between 25 and 39 years old in good health and CMV-seronegative. The CDR3 is CASSQTGMNTEAFF. As DNA, the CDR3 is TGTGCCAGCTCGCAAACAGGGATGAACACTGAAGCTTTCTTT.